This T cell receptor (beta chain) was obtained from a study of shared T cell receptors in the human thymus. The CDR3 is 13 residues long. CDR1 and CDR2 from the germline V gene are SGHVS and FNYEAQ. The repertoire was sequenced with immunoSEQ multiplex PCR; TCRdb's copy has only in-frame clones and lacks some. This sample yields about 660,000 clones, of which more than 70% are seen a single time; roughly 0.0086% belongs to the top ten. This sample was also put to use in a study of human thymus T cells.

The specimen was thymocytes. The chain combines TRBV7-6 with TRBJ2-5; 7 bases are shared with TRBD2. The DNA end is a closer match to TRBJ2-7, so the J assignment may be wrong. The sequence came from a boy under two years old with a congenital heart defect. In DNA, the CDR3 is TGTGCCAGCAGCTTACTAGCGGACTACGAGCAGTACTTC. Amino acid sequence: CASSLLADYEQYF.